A single TCR beta chain is shown here with its context. This clonotype was counted between two and nine times. The specificity of this receptor is unknown. The sample holds no much larger clone one base away, and base qualities are not on file. The germline V gene provides CDR1 SQVTM and CDR2 ANQGSEA. CDR3 length: 13 amino acids, cysteine to phenylalanine. Only the CDR3 DNA is retained, 39 bases long and in frame from the first base. A distance of 10 bases separates the germline ends of V and J, which lose 5 bases and 0 bases respectively. This sample is drawn from a study of T-cell memory formation after mild COVID-19 (dated by TCRdb to the early 2020s). About the full investigation: TCR sequence clusters from the two donors were largely donor specific. Longitudinal TCRalpha and TCRbeta repertoire sequencing tracked T-cell clones expanding and contracting after mild COVID-19 in two donors. Two young, previously healthy adult volunteers, one female and one male, were included in the cohort.

Sequencer: Illumina NovaSeq 6000. cDNA libraries for TCRalpha and TCRbeta were prepared by 5'RACE using constant-segment primers, with sample barcodes and unique molecular identifiers added. RNA was extracted from every sample with Trizol reagent. Libraries were amplified in two PCR steps, with a second sample barcode and Illumina TruSeq adapters added in the second step. The libraries were sequenced on an Illumina NovaSeq using 2 x 150 bp paired-end reads. Concerning the study's data processing: Demultiplexing of reads and collapsing into UMI-guided consensus sequences were performed with migec v1.2.7. Using mixcr v2.1.11, the UMI consensuses were aligned to TRA and TRB V and J templates and assembled into clonotypes. A clonotype was counted as expanded or contracted only if both edgeR and NoisET called the change significant, with noise models trained on biological replicates. For edgeR calls, a false discovery rate-adjusted p below 0.01 and a log2 fold-change threshold of 1 were applied. As an exploratory analysis of dynamics, max-normalized trajectories of the 1000 most abundant clonotypes were examined with PCA combined with hierarchical clustering. The CD4 or CD8 phenotype of responding clones was assigned using the separately sequenced CD4+ and CD8+ repertoires. TCRdb trimmed the raw reads at Q25, called clones with MiXCR and kept productive beta chains. Rows matching on CDR3 protein sequence are summarized as one entry with the most common DNA and genes. TCRdb, not the authors, supplied the V and J calls. The sample data list just over 150,000 distinct CDR3 sequences, and roughly 31% of these were observed just once. Jointly, the top ten make up 9.5% to 15% of the sample.

Study-wide conclusions, independent of this receptor: Some responding clones were found in pre-infection memory, which suggests that pre-existing cross-reactive memory T cells took part in the SARS-CoV-2 response. Only a couple of mild cases were covered in the study, and larger cohorts including severe cases with pre-infection samples were considered necessary. SARS-CoV-2 specificity was not confirmed for the second-wave clones peaking on day 37. Clones contracting from day 15 to 85 had balanced CD4/CD8 phenotypes, while a second wave expanding from day 15 to 37 was biased towards CD4+. Contracting CD4+ clones were found mainly in CM and EM memory subsets, while CD8+ clones were enriched in EMRA.

Ficoll-Paque density gradient centrifugation was used to isolate PBMCs. The sequenced material came from PBMCs or a T cell subset sorted from them (not recorded which). The receptor was derived from an adult woman who had mild COVID-19 (a few samples of this study predate the infection). The sample titles of this study are shuffled in the database, so cell type and time point are left out; the donor was told from shared clones. The rearranged chain carries TRBV29-1 and TRBJ1-1; TRBD1 is a weak D gene call, 5 bases matching. The sequenced DNA: TGCAGCGTTTCACAGGTCTTGAACACTGAAGCTTTCTTT. This codes for CSVSQVLNTEAFF.